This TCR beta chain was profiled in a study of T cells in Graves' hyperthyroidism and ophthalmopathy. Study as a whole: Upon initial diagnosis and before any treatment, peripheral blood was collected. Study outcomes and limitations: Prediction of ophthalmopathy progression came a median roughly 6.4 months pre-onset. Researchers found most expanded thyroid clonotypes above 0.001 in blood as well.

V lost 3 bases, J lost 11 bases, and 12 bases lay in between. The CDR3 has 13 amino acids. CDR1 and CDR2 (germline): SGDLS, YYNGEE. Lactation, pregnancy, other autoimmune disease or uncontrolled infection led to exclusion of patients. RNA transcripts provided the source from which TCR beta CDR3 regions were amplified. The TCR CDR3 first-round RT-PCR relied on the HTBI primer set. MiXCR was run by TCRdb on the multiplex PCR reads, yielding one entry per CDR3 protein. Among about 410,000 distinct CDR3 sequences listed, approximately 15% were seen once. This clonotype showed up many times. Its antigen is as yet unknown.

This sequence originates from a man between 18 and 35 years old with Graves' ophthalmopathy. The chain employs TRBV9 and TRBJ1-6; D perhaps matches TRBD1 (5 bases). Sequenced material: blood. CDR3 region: CASSARQRAPLHF. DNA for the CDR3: TGTGCCAGCAGCGCCCGACAGCGTGCACCCCTCCACTTT. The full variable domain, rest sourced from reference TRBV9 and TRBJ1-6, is DSGVTQTPKHLITATGQRVTLRCSPRSGDLSVYWYQQSLDQGLQFLIQYYNGEERAKGNILERFSAQQFPDLHSELNLSSLELGDSALYFCASSARQRAPLHFGNGTRLTVT.